This TCR beta chain derives from a study of T cell responses to AZD1222 COVID-19 vaccine. The table came from immunoSEQ multiplex PCR; TCRdb's copy has only in-frame clones and leaves some out. The table includes around 180,000 clones, about nine tenths detected once. Germline V gene lookup returns CDR1 LGHNA and CDR2 YSLEER. The CDR3 loop spans 15 amino acids. The V gene end was trimmed by 1 base and the J gene end by 3 bases; junction bases not matched to a gene: 0. About this clone: Antigen specificity is unknown.

Study-level findings and limits: A rise in Spike-specific TCR breadth and depth followed two AZD1222 doses. Spike-spanning, vaccine-associated CD4 TCRs were dominant at 160-218 and 743-854. In the spike-specific TCR repertoire, nearly half reportedly target unmutated variant regions.

The receptor comes from an adult in good health. The material sequenced was peripheral blood, taken on day 0 of AZD1222 vaccination. This chain uses TRBV4-3 with TRBJ2-1; 10 bases line up with TRBD2. CDR3 sequence (DNA): TGCGCCAGCAGCCAAGGGACTAGCGGCTACAATGAGCAGTTCTTC. Translation gives CASSQGTSGYNEQFF.